Listed below are T cell receptor beta chains from one sample, sequenced in a study of T cells in localized non-small cell lung cancer. Profiling relied on immunoSEQ multiplex PCR, and the TCRdb table lists in-frame clones only, not all of them. Among 15,000 or so clones, 89% were seen once, and the ten largest hold 27%. Sequenced material: peripheral blood, taken before any cancer treatment. The receptors shown here come from a female donor over 55 with stage III squamous cell lung carcinoma. The conserved cysteine and the conserved F or W are not part of the CDR3 here. Clone sizes are given selectively: once, few, many, or a class where the clone is expanded.

len: 11
j_gene: TRBJ2-7
abundance: -
v_gene: TRBV5-1
CDR3aa: ASSFSSYYEQY

len: 11
j_gene: TRBJ1-1
abundance: -
v_gene: TRBV7-3
CDR3aa: ASSSTLNTEAF

len: 13
j_gene: TRBJ2-2
abundance: -
v_gene: TRBV5-6
CDR3aa: ASSLGQGGTGELF

len: 13
j_gene: TRBJ2-5
abundance: -
v_gene: TRBV29-1
CDR3aa: SVSPGGRAQETQY

len: 13
j_gene: TRBJ1-1
abundance: medium-sized
v_gene: TRBV9
CDR3aa: ASSEGTGSNTEAF

len: 13
j_gene: TRBJ2-7
abundance: -
v_gene: TRBV6-6
CDR3aa: ASSYESVSSYEQY

len: 12
j_gene: TRBJ2-5
abundance: -
v_gene: TRBV19
CDR3aa: ASRRTSGEETQY

len: 13
j_gene: TRBJ2-1
abundance: -
v_gene: TRBV7-9
CDR3aa: ASSLAGGTYNEQF

len: 11
j_gene: TRBJ1-5
abundance: -
v_gene: TRBV5-4
CDR3aa: ASSLDVNQPQH

len: 10
j_gene: TRBJ1-1
abundance: -
v_gene: TRBV30
CDR3aa: ATSRDGFEAF

len: 14
j_gene: TRBJ1-6
abundance: -
v_gene: TRBV9
CDR3aa: ASSPQTGRENSPLH

len: 12
j_gene: TRBJ2-2
abundance: few
v_gene: TRBV29-1
CDR3aa: SVVADWGTGELF

len: 17
j_gene: TRBJ2-3
abundance: -
v_gene: TRBV11-2
CDR3aa: ASSFRTGTSIGPRDTQY

len: 13
j_gene: TRBJ2-5
abundance: -
v_gene: TRBV5-4
CDR3aa: ASSLGTRRGETQY

len: 13
j_gene: TRBJ2-5
abundance: -
v_gene: TRBV10-3
CDR3aa: AISGLAGGLETQY

len: 10
j_gene: TRBJ1-1
abundance: few
v_gene: TRBV7-8
CDR3aa: ASSLTGSEAF

len: 14
j_gene: TRBJ2-3
abundance: -
v_gene: TRBV2
CDR3aa: ASSEYGSGSPDTQY

len: 12
j_gene: TRBJ1-1
abundance: -
v_gene: TRBV11-1
CDR3aa: ASSFGRGYTEAF

len: 15
j_gene: TRBJ2-3
abundance: -
v_gene: TRBV18
CDR3aa: ASSLRGWGLFTDTQY

len: 13
j_gene: TRBJ2-1
abundance: -
v_gene: TRBV19
CDR3aa: ASSSGQGFYNEQF

len: 14
j_gene: TRBJ2-1
abundance: -
v_gene: TRBV7-6
CDR3aa: ASSLFTGQAYNEQF

len: 11
j_gene: TRBJ2-1
abundance: -
v_gene: TRBV6-1
CDR3aa: ASSDQGGNEQF

len: 12
j_gene: TRBJ1-1
abundance: -
v_gene: TRBV27
CDR3aa: ASSSGDLNSGAF

len: 11
j_gene: TRBJ2-7
abundance: few
v_gene: TRBV10-3
CDR3aa: AISETGGYEQY

len: 11
j_gene: TRBJ2-7
abundance: -
v_gene: TRBV5-4
CDR3aa: ASSLQLRDEQY

len: 10
j_gene: TRBJ2-2
abundance: -
v_gene: TRBV10-2
CDR3aa: ASRRNTGELF

len: 13
j_gene: TRBJ2-3
abundance: -
v_gene: TRBV29-1
CDR3aa: SVELAGFQTDTQY

len: 13
j_gene: TRBJ2-1
abundance: -
v_gene: TRBV6-6
CDR3aa: AVKASGSIYNEQF

len: 12
j_gene: TRBJ2-7
abundance: once
v_gene: TRBV7-2
CDR3aa: ASSKDRASGEQY

len: 12
j_gene: TRBJ2-5
abundance: -
v_gene: TRBV11-2
CDR3aa: ASNIRDLQETQY

len: 13
j_gene: TRBJ1-2
abundance: -
v_gene: TRBV14
CDR3aa: ASSTQLGSIYGYT

len: 16
j_gene: TRBJ2-7
abundance: -
v_gene: TRBV5-6
CDR3aa: ASSLSRLAGFLSYEQY

len: 14
j_gene: TRBJ2-3
abundance: once
v_gene: TRBV9
CDR3aa: ASSVGASESTDTQY

len: 13
j_gene: TRBJ1-1
abundance: once
v_gene: TRBV10-3
CDR3aa: AISEPTGVNTEAF

len: 13
j_gene: TRBJ2-1
abundance: -
v_gene: TRBV6-5
CDR3aa: ASSLASGPYNEQF

len: 14
j_gene: TRBJ1-1
abundance: -
v_gene: TRBV7-2
CDR3aa: ASSLGIQPQNTEAF

len: 12
j_gene: TRBJ1-3
abundance: once
v_gene: TRBV2
CDR3aa: ASRADVGAYTIY

len: 10
j_gene: TRBJ2-2
abundance: few
v_gene: TRBV9
CDR3aa: ASSGRTGELF

len: 11
j_gene: TRBJ2-1
abundance: -
v_gene: TRBV15
CDR3aa: ATSGSFSGEQF

len: 15
j_gene: TRBJ2-4
abundance: -
v_gene: TRBV2
CDR3aa: ASWPAGGPVAKNIQY

len: 12
j_gene: TRBJ2-1
abundance: once
v_gene: TRBV7-8
CDR3aa: ASSLRGGAIEQF

len: 12
j_gene: TRBJ2-1
abundance: -
v_gene: TRBV19
CDR3aa: ASSSGNSYNEQF

len: 15
j_gene: TRBJ2-5
abundance: -
v_gene: TRBV5-1
CDR3aa: ASSFQIGTGGLETQY

len: 16
j_gene: TRBJ2-5
abundance: -
v_gene: TRBV10-3
CDR3aa: AISESLGLVRGQETQY

len: 12
j_gene: TRBJ1-6
abundance: -
v_gene: TRBV6-5
CDR3aa: ASSYYGATSPLH

len: 13
j_gene: TRBJ2-7
abundance: -
v_gene: TRBV30
CDR3aa: AWSAWTESSYEQY

len: 13
j_gene: TRBJ1-3
abundance: -
v_gene: TRBV6-6
CDR3aa: ASSSRDPSLNTIY

len: 14
j_gene: TRBJ2-3
abundance: -
v_gene: TRBV5-1
CDR3aa: ASSRGTSGTSDTQY

len: 16
j_gene: TRBJ2-5
abundance: -
v_gene: TRBV14
CDR3aa: ASSQVVASGYSGETQY

len: 17
j_gene: TRBJ2-1
abundance: once
v_gene: TRBV2
CDR3aa: ASSVGTSGGLHSYNEQF

len: 15
j_gene: TRBJ2-3
abundance: -
v_gene: TRBV4-1
CDR3aa: ASSQVRLAGVADTQY

len: 14
j_gene: TRBJ2-1
abundance: -
v_gene: TRBV19
CDR3aa: ASSTRDSSSYNEQF

len: 12
j_gene: TRBJ2-3
abundance: -
v_gene: TRBV9
CDR3aa: ASSEGLYADTQY

len: 14
j_gene: TRBJ1-2
abundance: -
v_gene: TRBV7-2
CDR3aa: ASSLGQGSVLYGYT

len: 12
j_gene: TRBJ1-1
abundance: once
v_gene: TRBV5-1
CDR3aa: ASSLDYRQAGAF

len: 14
j_gene: TRBJ2-3
abundance: -
v_gene: TRBV14
CDR3aa: ASSPGQAGETDTQY

len: 9
j_gene: TRBJ2-5
abundance: -
v_gene: TRBV5-1
CDR3aa: ASKGGETQY